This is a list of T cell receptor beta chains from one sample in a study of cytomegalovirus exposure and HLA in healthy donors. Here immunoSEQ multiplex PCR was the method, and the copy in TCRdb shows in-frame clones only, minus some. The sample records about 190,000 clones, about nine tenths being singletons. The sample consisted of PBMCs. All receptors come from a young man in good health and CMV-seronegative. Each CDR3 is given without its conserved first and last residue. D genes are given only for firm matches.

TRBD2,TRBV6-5,ASSYSAGEETQY
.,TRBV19,ASTAPAGWPQH
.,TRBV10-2,ASSESTGGGEKLF
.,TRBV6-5,ASSPQVAYEQY
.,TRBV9,ASSVSWGRNYEQY
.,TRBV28,ASSRSPSNTIY
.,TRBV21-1,ASSLRALPGHTYEQY
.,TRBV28,ASIPRTLSSYEQY
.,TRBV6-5,ASRLDSGSNQPQH
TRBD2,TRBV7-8,ASSSLAGGLNIYEQF
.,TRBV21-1,ASSTNHTLAGRGQF
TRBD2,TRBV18,ASSPRLADTDTQY
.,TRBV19,ASSITGVSSYNEQF
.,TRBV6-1,ASSEEPSNYGYT
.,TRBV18,ASSPLRLYEQY
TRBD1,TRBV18,ASSPGTGDSYGYT
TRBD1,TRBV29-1,SVDRGQGGYEQY
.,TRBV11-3,ASSPGNRDTEAF
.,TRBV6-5,ASTIGRNSPLH
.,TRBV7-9,ASSLRDTNNEQF
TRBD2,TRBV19,ASRMSGTVGRETQY
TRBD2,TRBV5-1,ASRGGTSGGRETQY
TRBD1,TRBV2,ASSPQGYNEQF
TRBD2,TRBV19,ASSINGRENIQY
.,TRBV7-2,ASSSSTGSYEQY
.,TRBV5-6,ASSGGMEAF
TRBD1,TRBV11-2,ASSSSPGTGLNQPQH
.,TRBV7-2,ASSFTSSEQF
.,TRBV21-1,ASSSDKPRGGVKPQH
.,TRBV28,ASSTSGTGGPEAF
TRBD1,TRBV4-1,ASSQETTGGNQPQH
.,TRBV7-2,ASSPLTGSSYEQY
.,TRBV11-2,ASSLGGRSGNTIY
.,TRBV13,ASSLGSGAANEQY
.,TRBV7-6,ASSLVQNTGELF
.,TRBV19,ASSIGRGYEQY
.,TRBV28,ASSFTDTQY
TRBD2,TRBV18,ASSPPGLAGGHEQY
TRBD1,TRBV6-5,ASSYVRRQGTYEQY
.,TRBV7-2,ASSLRRVTSEKLF
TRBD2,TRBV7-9,ASSRTSDSYEQY
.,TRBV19,ASSRRVSYEQY
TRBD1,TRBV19,ASSIGTVALY
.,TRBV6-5,ASSSYGENTEAF
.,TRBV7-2,ASSFHRAGGNEQF
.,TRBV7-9,ASSRAGGTNEKLF
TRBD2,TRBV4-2,ASSQVRLELAGGRVDTQY
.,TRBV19,ASSPDGASYEQY
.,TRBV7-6,ASSLAEGINTEAF
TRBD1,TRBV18,ASSPGQGLNYGYT
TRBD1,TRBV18,ASSRRVGQGHEQY